Listed here are 15 T cell receptor beta chains from one sample, sequenced in a study of blood T cell repertoires in COVID-19. Data came from immunoSEQ multiplex PCR; TCRdb stores just in-frame clones and leaves some out. The table has about 390,000 clones, about 87% seen once. Sequencing was done on a sample of PBMCs or T cells enriched from blood (not recorded which). The receptors stem from a woman aged 45 to 65 who had recovered from COVID-19.

The chain combines TRBV28 with TRBJ1-4; 9 bases agree with TRBD1. Germline V gives CDR1 MDHEN, CDR2 SYDVKM. CDR3 size: 15 residues. Unmatched junction bases numbered 12, after V lost 6 bases and J lost 10 bases. The CDR3 nucleotides are TGTGCCAGCAGAAATTACGGGACAGGGAGGGGAAAACTGTTTTTT. The encoded protein is CASRNYGTGRGKLFF.

The rearrangement uses TRBV7-8 and TRBJ1-5; no definite D call. Germline CDR1 and CDR2: SGHVS and FQNEAQ. The V end lost 2 bases, the J end lost 3 bases, and 17 bases lay between the germline ends. The CDR3 contains 17 residues. The DNA for the CDR3 is TGTGCCAGCAGCTTAAGGAGGGCAGGTTGGAACAATCAGCCCCAGCATTTT. Translation: CASSLRRAGWNNQPQHF.

The chain employs TRBV19 and TRBJ1-1, with 7 bases identical to TRBD1. The J segment lost 2 bases and the V segment lost 6 bases, leaving 9 bases of the junction unmatched. Germline loops: CDR1 LNHDA, CDR2 SQIVND (reference sequence). The CDR3 totals 15 residues. Here the CDR3 reads CASSKGDRDNTEAFF. Here the CDR3 DNA reads TGTGCCAGTAGCAAAGGCGACAGGGACAACACTGAAGCTTTCTTT.

The rearrangement links TRBV5-5 to TRBJ2-5; 9 bases match TRBD2. The CDR3 has 16 residues. Losses at the gene ends were 2 bases for V and 2 bases for J; bases not matched to a gene: 7. The germline V gene has CDR1 SGHKS and CDR2 YYEKEE (reference sequence). The CDR3, as DNA: TGTGCCAGCAGCTTTTTAACTAGCGGGCTTCAAGAGACCCAGTACTTC. Translation: CASSFLTSGLQETQYF.

The table lists this clone with a count of one. CDR3 in amino acids: CASSLSPFWEFGNTIYF. The CDR3 nucleotides are TGTGCCAGCAGCTTGTCACCGTTCTGGGAGTTCGGAAACACCATATATTTT. The V and J genes are TRBV12-1 and TRBJ1-3. TRBV12-1 is listed as a pseudogene. The CDR3 runs 17 residues.

The chain combines TRBV6-4 with TRBJ1-2; D is unresolved. Trimming removed 6 bases from V and 3 bases from J, with 11 bases in between. Per the germline V gene, CDR1 is MRHNA and CDR2 is SNTAGT. This CDR3 has 13 residues. CDR3 coding DNA: TGTGCCAGCAGAGACACAGCTGACTATGGCTACACCTTC. It encodes CASRDTADYGYTF.

V usage is TRBV10-3 and J usage is TRBJ1-1; 8 bases line up with TRBD1. The V and J ends lost 6 bases and 4 bases, in that order; junction bases with no gene match: 10. CDR3 length: 15 residues. Germline V lookup: CDR1 ENHRY, CDR2 SYGVKD. CDR3 coding DNA: TGTGCCATCAGCTCACAGGGGGGAGGTAGCACTGAAGCTTTCTTT. Amino acid sequence: CAISSQGGGSTEAFF.

This chain joins TRBV5-1 and TRBJ2-3; TRBD2 agrees at 10 bases. Germline V gene lookup returns CDR1 SGHRS and CDR2 YFSETQ. The CDR3 totals 16 residues. V shed 2 bases and J 5 bases; nucleotides not matched to a gene: 8. CDR3 sequence: CASSLSLAGARDTQYF. The CDR3 region has the DNA TGCGCCAGCAGCTTATCTCTAGCGGGGGCGAGAGATACGCAGTATTTT.

The chain has TRBV5-1 and TRBJ2-2; no reliable D call. Germline-derived CDR1 and CDR2 are SGHRS and YFSETQ. The ends were cut back, 0 bases at V and 3 bases at J, with 6 bases in the middle. The CDR3 is 14 residues long. This chain's CDR3 is CASSLGAYTGELFF. CDR3 DNA sequence: TGCGCCAGCAGCTTGGGGGCATACACCGGGGAGCTGTTTTTT.

A remark on this clone: An end of the junction differs from the germline gene, which may be a read error. The V call is TRBV7-9, the J call TRBJ2-3; 10 bases map to TRBD2. The CDR3 sequence is 15 residues long. CDR1 SEHNR and CDR2 FQNEAQ come from the germline V gene (reference sequence). The CDR3 DNA reads TGTGCCAGCAGCCTAGCGGGGGCCGTCACAGATACGCAGTATTTT. This encodes CASSLAGAVTDTQYF. The entire variable domain, with the rest obtained from reference TRBV7-9 and TRBJ2-3, is as follows: DTGVSQNPRHKITKRGQNVTFRCDPISEHNRLYWYRQTLGQGPEFLTYFQNEAQLEKSRLLSDRFSAERPKGSFSTLEIQRTEQGDSAMYLCASSLAGAVTDTQYFGPGTRLTVL.

This clone was counted only a few times. This chain connects TRBV2 to TRBJ1-5, with 9 bases fitting TRBD1. This CDR3 contains 15 residues. Germline V gene data show CDR1 as SNHLY and CDR2 as FYNNEI. V lost 5 bases to trimming and J lost 2 bases; unmatched junction nucleotides: 4. In nucleotides, the CDR3 is TGTGCCAGCAGTCCGGACAGGGGACGCAATCAGCCCCAGCATTTT. Its translation: CASSPDRGRNQPQHF.

The gene calls are TRBV13 and TRBJ2-7; a weak D match, TRBD2 (6 bases). This CDR3 is built from 13 residues. V lost 8 bases and J 6 bases, leaving 17 bases between the germline ends. Per the germline V gene, CDR1 is PRHDT and CDR2 is FYEKMQ (reference sequence). The CDR3 sequence is CASQPKGTFEQYF. CDR3 bases: TGTGCCAGCCAGCCAAAGGGGACTTTCGAGCAGTACTTC.

The chain links TRBV19 to TRBJ2-2, with a tentative D call TRBD1 (6 bases). V was trimmed by 0 bases and J by 6 bases, leaving 17 bases between them. This CDR3 has 17 amino acids. CDR1 and CDR2 from the germline V gene are LNHDA and SQIVND (reference sequence). CDR3 loop: CASSIDYWTDRAGELFF. CDR3 DNA sequence: TGTGCCAGTAGTATAGACTACTGGACAGATAGAGCCGGGGAGCTGTTTTTT.

The rearrangement links TRBV30 to TRBJ1-1; TRBD1 is a possible D gene (6 bases). The ends were cut back, 4 bases at V and 7 bases at J, with 13 bases in the middle. Germline lookup yields CDR1 GTSNPN and CDR2 SVGIG (reference sequence). This CDR3 is 12 amino acids long. CDR3 residues: CAWTQGMVEAFF. The CDR3 DNA reads as TGTGCCTGGACCCAGGGGATGGTTGAAGCTTTCTTT.

The chain couples TRBV27 to TRBJ2-2; D not resolved. The CDR3 is 14 residues long. V was pared by 3 bases and J by 7 bases, with 12 bases between. Germline V gene sequence: CDR1 MNHEY, CDR2 SMNVEV (reference sequence). CDR3 nucleotides: TGTGCCAGCAGTTTGATGGATCGGAGCGGGGAGCTGTTTTTT. This encodes CASSLMDRSGELFF.